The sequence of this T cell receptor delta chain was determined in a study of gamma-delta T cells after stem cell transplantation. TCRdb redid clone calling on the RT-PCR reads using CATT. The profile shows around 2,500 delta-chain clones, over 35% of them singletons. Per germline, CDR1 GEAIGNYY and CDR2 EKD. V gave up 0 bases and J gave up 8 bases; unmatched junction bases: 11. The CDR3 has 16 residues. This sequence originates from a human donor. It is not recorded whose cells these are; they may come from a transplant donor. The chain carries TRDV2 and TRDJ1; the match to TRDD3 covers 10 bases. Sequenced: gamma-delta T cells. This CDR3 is CACDTVGPTGGSKLIF. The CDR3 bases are TGTGCCTGTGACACCGTTGGTCCTACTGGGGGATCCAAACTCATCTTT.